This entry lists 16 T cell receptor beta chains sequenced from one sample in a study of T-cell memory formation after mild COVID-19. TCRdb passed the 5' RACE reads through MiXCR, listing each CDR3 protein once. The sample holds almost 250,000 distinct CDR3 sequences; 15% are singletons and the top ten take 2.1%. The sample was PBMCs or a T cell subset sorted from them (not recorded which). These receptors were collected from an adult woman who had mild COVID-19 (a few samples of this study predate the infection). Cell type and time point are not known.

This clonotype was counted ten times or more. V usage is TRBV12-3 or TRBV12-4 and J usage is TRBJ2-2, with D perhaps given as TRBD1 or TRBD2 (5 bases each). Trimming removed 5 bases from V and 4 bases from J, with 17 bases in between. CDR3 length equals 16 residues. CDR3 DNA sequence: TGTGCCAGCAGTCTCCGGACGGGACCCTTCACCGGGGAGCTGTTTTTT. Residues: CASSLRTGPFTGELFF.

This clonotype has a count of ten or more. The chain carries TRBV19 and TRBJ1-1, with 8 bases that match TRBD1. CDR1 is LNHDA, CDR2 SQIVND, per germline (reference sequence). The length of the CDR3 is 15 residues. With 5 bases clipped from V and 1 base from J, the junction kept 6 bases outside the gene matches. Here the CDR3 reads CASSVRDRSNTEAFF. In DNA, the CDR3 is TGTGCCAGTAGTGTACGGGACAGGTCGAACACTGAAGCTTTCTTT.

V is TRBV4-1 and J is TRBJ2-1, with D possibly being TRBD1 or TRBD2 (5 bases each). CDR3 length: 16 residues. The ends were cut back, 1 base at V and 5 bases at J, with 15 bases in the middle. Germline-derived CDR1 and CDR2 are MGHRA and YSYEKL. The CDR3, as DNA: TGCGCCAGCAGCCAAGCGGGACCCCGTCCAAACAATGAGCAGTTCTTC. Translated: CASSQAGPRPNNEQFF.

The CDR3 reads CSARDRGATEAFF. The CDR3 DNA reads as TGCAGTGCTAGAGACAGGGGGGCCACTGAAGCTTTCTTT. V and J are TRBV20-1 and TRBJ1-1, with 7 bases that match TRBD1. Per germline, CDR1 DFQATT and CDR2 SNEGSKA (reference sequence). The trim removed 0 bases at V and 4 bases at J, leaving 2 bases unmatched. This CDR3 region has 13 residues.

This clonotype has more than one count but fewer than ten. The gene calls are TRBV11-2 and TRBJ2-7; no clear D. CDR1 and CDR2 (germline): SGHAT, FQNNGV. CDR3 length: 14 amino acids. Trimming left V 5 bases short and J 2 bases short, with 13 bases between. The CDR3 here is CASSLALGPYEQYF. For the CDR3, the DNA is TGTGCCAGCAGCCTTGCCCTAGGGCCCTACGAGCAGTACTTC. The full variable domain, its missing parts supplied by reference TRBV11-2 and TRBJ2-7, is EAGVAQSPRYKIIEKRQSVAFWCNPISGHATLYWYQQILGQGPKLLIQFQNNGVVDDSQLPKDRFSAERLKGVDSTLKIQPAKLEDSAVYLCASSLALGPYEQYFGPGTRLTVT.

This clonotype was counted a few times. The chain employs TRBV20-1 and TRBJ2-7; D gene ambiguous. The germline V gene encodes CDR1 DFQATT and CDR2 SNEGSKA (reference sequence). V lost 0 bases to trimming and J lost 3 bases, with 12 bases between them. The CDR3 covers 14 residues. Written as DNA, the CDR3 is TGCAGTGCTAGAGAACCAGGTTCGATCTACGAGCAGTACTTC. It is translated as CSAREPGSIYEQYF.

As DNA, the CDR3 is TGTGCCAGCAGTTCTGTCGGACAGTTTCAGCCCCAGCATTTT. Protein: CASSSVGQFQPQHF. The chain has TRBV6-5 and TRBJ1-5; weak D call: TRBD1 (6 bases). V gave up 4 bases and J gave up 6 bases, with 13 bases separating them. The CDR3 covers 14 residues. Germline loops: CDR1 MNHEY, CDR2 SVGAGI.

There are a few counts of this clonotype. The V call is TRBV5-1, the J call TRBJ1-2; TRBD1 matches 8 bases. Germline V gene lookup returns CDR1 SGHRS and CDR2 YFSETQ. The CDR3 is 13 residues long. The V segment lost 4 bases and the J segment 8 bases; nucleotides outside the gene matches: 7. The CDR3 loop reads CASSTGQGEGYTF. CDR3 nucleotide sequence: TGCGCCAGCAGCACAGGACAGGGAGAAGGCTACACCTTC.

This chain connects TRBV5-1 to TRBJ1-2, with D unclear. The CDR3 is made up of 13 amino acids. Germline assignment: CDR1 SGHRS and CDR2 YFSETQ. V was trimmed by 0 bases and J by 6 bases, leaving 9 bases between them. CDR3 sequence (DNA): TGCGCCAGCAGCTTGGAGGTACAGAATGGCTACACCTTC. It is translated as CASSLEVQNGYTF.

The chain joins TRBV18 to TRBJ2-5; TRBD2 agrees at 7 bases. With V trimmed by 0 bases and J by 4 bases, 11 bases remained unmatched. The germline V gene encodes CDR1 KGHSH and CDR2 LQKENI. The CDR3 is 17 amino acids. For the CDR3, the DNA is TGTGCCAGCTCACCACCGCCCTGGCGGGAGATGCGAGAGACCCAGTACTTC. The encoded protein is CASSPPPWREMRETQYF.

This clonotype was counted ten times or more. The chain joins TRBV7-3 to TRBJ2-3, with 7 bases that match TRBD2. CDR1 and CDR2 (germline): SGHTA, FQGTGA. The CDR3 length is 14 residues. V shed 2 bases, J shed 3 bases, and the junction held 2 bases outside the gene matches. The CDR3 is CASSLGLVTDTQYF. The CDR3 nucleotides are TGTGCCAGCAGCTTAGGACTAGTAACAGATACGCAGTATTTT.

Only a few counts were recorded for this clonotype. V gene TRBV10-3 combines with J gene TRBJ1-1; possible D gene TRBD1, 5 bases. Per germline, CDR1 ENHRY and CDR2 SYGVKD. This CDR3 comprises 14 residues. V gave up 6 bases and J gave up 1 base, with 12 bases separating them. The DNA for the CDR3 is TGTGCCATCAGAGAACCGGGGCCGAACACTGAAGCTTTCTTT. This translates into CAIREPGPNTEAFF.

The genes are TRBV24-1 and TRBJ2-7, with 9 bases lining up with TRBD1. Germline V CDR1 and CDR2: KGHDR, SFDVKD. This CDR3 has 14 residues. The V gene end was trimmed by 7 bases and the J gene end by 4 bases; junction bases not matched to a gene: 7. In nucleotides, the CDR3 is TGTGCCACCAGCCCGGGACAGGGTGTTTACGAGCAGTACTTC. Protein product: CATSPGQGVYEQYF.

This clonotype was seen more than once but under ten times. The V call is TRBV12-3 or TRBV12-4, the J call TRBJ2-7; D is possibly TRBD1 or TRBD2 (5 bases each). V gave up 6 bases and J gave up 0 bases, with 15 bases separating them. The CDR3 length is 15 residues. DNA of the CDR3: TGTGCCAGCAGCCCTACGGCAGGGAGCTCCTACGAGCAGTACTTC. It codes for CASSPTAGSSYEQYF.

This clonotype appeared a few times. V and J are TRBV5-1 and TRBJ2-5, with D unclear. V lost 2 bases and J lost 2, with 4 bases in between. Germline CDR1 is SGHRS and CDR2 is YFSETQ. The CDR3 is 12 amino acids. The chain's CDR3 is CASSLRQETQYF. DNA of the CDR3: TGCGCCAGCAGCTTAAGGCAAGAGACCCAGTACTTC.

The chain joins TRBV29-1 to TRBJ2-3, with D perhaps TRBD1 (6 bases). Germline assignment: CDR1 SQVTM and CDR2 ANQGSEA. There are 12 residues in the CDR3. V was cut by 6 bases and J by 5 bases, with 12 bases left in between. The CDR3 nucleotides are TGCAGCGTGGAACGAGGGGGAGATACGCAGTATTTT. Translated, it gives CSVERGGDTQYF.